The entry below gives a single T cell receptor beta chain sequence along with its context. The antigen is undetermined. This entry belongs to a study of graft-versus-host responses after intestinal transplantation. Study at large: Recipients were all induced with anti-thymocyte globulin, then given tacrolimus and steroids for 2 to 3 years.

Data came from immunoSEQ multiplex PCR; TCRdb stores just in-frame clones and leaves some out. This sample has about 73,000 clones, with 85% to 90% found just once. Trimming removed 5 bases from V and 3 bases from J; junction bases left unmatched: 10. The CDR3 totals 16 residues. Germline loops: CDR1 SGHAT, CDR2 FQNNGV. Overall study findings and caveats: Individuals carrying graft-donor T cell macrochimerism showed high graft-versus-host to host-versus-graft clonal ratios in allografts. There were GvH clones found in recipient marrow, and some of them appeared first in ileum or blood.

The material was unstimulated CD8+ T cells sorted from spleen or lymph node cells, obtained before transplant. The TCR originated in a human donor who was the organ donor for an intestinal transplant. The chain couples TRBV11-2 to TRBJ1-2; 9 nucleotides agree with TRBD1. CDR3 nucleotides: TGTGCCAGCAGCCTGGGACCCGGACAGGGGTACTATGGCTACACCTTC. Its translation: CASSLGPGQGYYGYTF.